Below are 13 T cell receptor beta chains sequenced from a single sample in a study of blood T cell repertoires in COVID-19. Measured with immunoSEQ multiplex PCR; TCRdb has only the in-frame clones, and not every one. The repertoire holds about 210,000 clones, with approximately 82% as singletons. Sequencing was performed on peripheral blood. The receptors were gathered from a woman aged 40-49 years with acute or convalescent COVID-19.

The chain combines TRBV5-1 with TRBJ2-5; 7 bases fit TRBD1. V was pared by 7 bases and J by 2 bases, with 2 bases of the junction left unmatched. The V gene's germline CDR1 is SGHRS and CDR2 YFSETQ. The CDR3 loop spans 12 amino acids. In nucleotides, the CDR3 is TGCGCCAGCTCAGGGGGTCAAGAGACCCAGTACTTC. This translates into CASSGGQETQYF.

The rearrangement uses TRBV4-3 and TRBJ2-7, with 9 bases aligning to TRBD2. This CDR3 has 16 amino acids. The germline CDR1 and CDR2 sequences are LGHNA and YSLEER. V was clipped by 0 bases and J by 6 bases; unmatched bases: 9. Here the CDR3 reads CASSQDGLAGPSEQYF. DNA of the CDR3: TGCGCCAGCAGCCAAGATGGTCTAGCGGGACCCAGCGAGCAGTACTTC.

The chain combines TRBV6-6 with TRBJ1-1; tentative D call: TRBD1 (5 bases). The germline V and J ends were trimmed by 6 bases and 4 bases, with 15 bases remaining between them. Per germline, CDR1 MNHNY and CDR2 SVGAGI (reference sequence). This CDR3 is 14 amino acids long. The CDR3 DNA reads as TGTGCCAGCAGGAACCTTGATAGGGGCACTGAAGCTTTCTTT. Protein product: CASRNLDRGTEAFF.

J is TRBJ2-3 and V is TRBV7-6; perhaps TRBD2 as D (5 bases). V was shortened by 2 bases and J by 2 bases, with 8 bases between the two germline ends. Germline V CDR1 and CDR2: SGHVS, FNYEAQ. The CDR3 length is 14 residues. The CDR3 region is CASSLMTTTDTQYF. The CDR3 DNA reads TGTGCCAGCAGCTTAATGACTACCACAGATACGCAGTATTTT.

The chain joins TRBV9 to TRBJ2-2; the match to TRBD1 covers 8 bases. CDR3 length: 17 residues. The V and J ends lost 3 bases and 0 bases, in that order; junction bases with no gene match: 7. Germline lookup yields CDR1 SGDLS and CDR2 YYNGEE. The CDR3 bases are TGTGCCAGCAGCGCAGGGGGCGAGACTTCGAACACCGGGGAGCTGTTTTTT. Translating it yields CASSAGGETSNTGELFF.

This clone appeared a single time. V is TRBV27 and J is TRBJ1-1; TRBD1 matches at 7 bases. The CDR3 spans 16 residues. CDR1 and CDR2 (germline): MNHEY, SMNVEV (reference sequence). The V segment lost 5 bases and the J segment 1 base; nucleotides outside the gene matches: 10. The CDR3 coding sequence is TGTGCCAGCAGTACTAACGGACAGGCGCGGAACACTGAAGCTTTCTTT. Translating it yields CASSTNGQARNTEAFF.

The V call is TRBV7-9, the J call TRBJ2-2, with 7 bases matching TRBD1. Germline loops: CDR1 SEHNR, CDR2 FQNEAQ (reference sequence). Trimming at V came to 5 bases and at J to 0 bases, leaving 6 bases not matched to a gene. This CDR3 comprises 16 residues. CDR3 in DNA: TGTGCCAGCAGCCCTAAGGGACAGTCGAACACCGGGGAGCTGTTTTTT. Its translation: CASSPKGQSNTGELFF.

The chain employs TRBV10-3 and TRBJ2-1, with D possibly TRBD1 on 7 matching bases. Germline V CDR1 and CDR2: ENHRY, SYGVKD. The CDR3 has 15 amino acids. V was shortened by 4 bases and J by 6 bases, with 16 bases between the two germline ends. The CDR3 sequence is CAISGPGDSVNEQFF. The CDR3 bases are TGTGCCATCAGTGGCCCGGGGGACAGCGTCAATGAGCAGTTCTTC.

This clone turned up a few times. This chain joins TRBV4-2 and TRBJ1-4, with D possibly matching TRBD1 (6 bases). Germline V gives CDR1 LGHNA, CDR2 YNFKEQ. V was shortened by 2 bases and J by 8 bases, with 15 bases between the two germline ends. The CDR3 runs 15 residues. CDR3 loop: CASSQNLGGREKLFF. The CDR3, as DNA: TGTGCCAGCAGCCAAAATCTCGGGGGGCGGGAAAAACTGTTTTTT.

This clone has more than one count but fewer than ten. V usage is TRBV7-2 and J usage is TRBJ2-4; 12 bases match TRBD2. The V gene's germline CDR1 is SGHTA and CDR2 FQGNSA. The ends lost 5 bases at V and 6 bases at J; junction bases unmatched: 8. There are 16 residues in the CDR3. The CDR3 DNA sequence: TGTGCCAGCAGCCCAAGACTAGCGGGGGAAAGAAACATTCAGTACTTC. Residues: CASSPRLAGERNIQYF. Variable domain in full (rest from reference TRBV7-2 and TRBJ2-4): GAGVSQSPSNKVTEKGKDVELRCDPISGHTALYWYRQSLGQGLEFLIYFQGNSAPDKSGLPSDRFSAERTGGSVSTLTIQRTQQEDSAVYLCASSPRLAGERNIQYFGAGTRLSVL.

The CDR3 DNA is TGTGCCAGTAGTATCGTCGGAACCTCGGGGCTAGCGAGGGGATACAATGAGCAGTTCTTC. It specifies CASSIVGTSGLARGYNEQFF. The chain recombines TRBV19 with TRBJ2-1; D perhaps matches TRBD2 (6 bases). Between the trimmed V and J ends, which lost 3 bases and 4 bases, there was a span of 28 bases. CDR1 LNHDA and CDR2 SQIVND come from the germline V gene (reference sequence). The length of the CDR3 is 20 residues.

The genes are TRBV5-1 and TRBJ2-7; a possible D gene is TRBD1 (6 bases). In germline, CDR1 is SGHRS, CDR2 YFSETQ. V lost 4 bases to trimming and J lost 4 bases, with 12 bases between them. This CDR3 is built from 13 residues. The CDR3 coding sequence is TGCGCCAGCAGCACCGGACAGTTTTACGAGCAGTACTTC. It is translated as CASSTGQFYEQYF. Full variable domain (missing parts from reference TRBV5-1 and TRBJ2-7): KAGVTQTPRYLIKTRGQQVTLSCSPISGHRSVSWYQQTPGQGLQFLFEYFSETQRNKGNFPGRFSGRQFSNSRSEMNVSTLELGDSALYLCASSTGQFYEQYFGPGTRLTVT.

The CDR3 region is CASRQSGTFIYGYTF. The DNA for the CDR3 is TGTGCCAGCAGACAATCCGGGACATTCATTTATGGCTACACCTTC. V is TRBV2 and J is TRBJ1-2; D possibly corresponds to TRBD1 (6 bases). Germline V lookup: CDR1 SNHLY, CDR2 FYNNEI. V lost 6 bases to trimming and J lost 5 bases, with 19 bases between them. CDR3 size: 15 residues.